This T cell receptor beta chain was captured in a study of cytomegalovirus exposure and HLA in healthy donors. The wider study: Falling in the Caucasian-associated ancestry cluster were 80% to 90% of approximately 400 genotyped donors.

The CDR3 covers 18 residues. The trim removed 8 bases at V and 8 bases at J, leaving 24 bases unmatched. Germline assignment: CDR1 MGHDK and CDR2 SYGVNS. The PCR was carried out with 60 Vbeta primers and 13 Jbeta primers. Profiling relied on immunoSEQ multiplex PCR, and the TCRdb table lists in-frame clones only, not all of them. The sample holds more than 150,000 clones; roughly 84% are singletons and the top ten take roughly 0.24%. Points from the study as a whole: Trimming of TCR beta V- and J-genes showed a link, identified in a later analysis, to a missense DCLRE1C variant. Donors were assumed by presence/absence analyses to have roughly uniform sequencing depth.

With regard to this clone: The antigen remains unidentified.

This sequence was found in a girl under three years old in good health and CMV-seronegative. This chain joins TRBV25-1 and TRBJ2-1, with 7 bases aligning to TRBD1. The sequenced sample consisted of PBMCs. This CDR3 is CASSHSPGTVKIRDEQFF. The DNA for the CDR3 is TGTGCCAGCTCTCACTCCCCCGGGACAGTAAAAATCCGCGATGAGCAGTTCTTC.